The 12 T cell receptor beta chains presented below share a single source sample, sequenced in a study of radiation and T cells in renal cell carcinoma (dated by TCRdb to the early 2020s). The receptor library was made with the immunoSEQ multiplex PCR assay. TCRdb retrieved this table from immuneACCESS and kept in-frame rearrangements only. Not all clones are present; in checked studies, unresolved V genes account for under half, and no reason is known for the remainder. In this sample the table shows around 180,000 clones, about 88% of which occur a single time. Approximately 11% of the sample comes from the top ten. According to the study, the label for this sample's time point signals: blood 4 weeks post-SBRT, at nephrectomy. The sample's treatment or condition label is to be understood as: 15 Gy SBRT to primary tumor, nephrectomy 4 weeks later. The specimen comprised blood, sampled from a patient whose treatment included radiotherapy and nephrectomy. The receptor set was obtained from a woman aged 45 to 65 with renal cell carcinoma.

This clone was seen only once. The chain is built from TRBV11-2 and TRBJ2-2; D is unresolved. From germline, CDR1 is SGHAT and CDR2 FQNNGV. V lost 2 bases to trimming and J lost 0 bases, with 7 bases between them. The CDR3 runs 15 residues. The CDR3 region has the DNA TGTGCCAGCAGCTTATTCACCGCGAACACCGGGGAGCTGTTTTTT. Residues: CASSLFTANTGELFF.

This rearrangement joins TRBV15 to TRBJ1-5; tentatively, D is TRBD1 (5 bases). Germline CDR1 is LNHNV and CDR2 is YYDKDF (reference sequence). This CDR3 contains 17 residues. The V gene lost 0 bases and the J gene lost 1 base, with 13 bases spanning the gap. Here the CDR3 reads CATSREGGRGSNQPQHF. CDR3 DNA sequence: TGTGCCACCAGCAGAGAGGGAGGCCGGGGGAGCAATCAGCCCCAGCATTTT.

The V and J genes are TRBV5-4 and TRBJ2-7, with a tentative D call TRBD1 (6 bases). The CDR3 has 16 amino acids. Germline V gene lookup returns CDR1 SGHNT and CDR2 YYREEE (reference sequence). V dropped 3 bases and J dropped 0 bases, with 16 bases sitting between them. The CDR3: CASSSIGTPSSYEQYF. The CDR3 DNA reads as TGTGCCAGCAGCTCAATCGGGACACCGAGCTCCTACGAGCAGTACTTC.

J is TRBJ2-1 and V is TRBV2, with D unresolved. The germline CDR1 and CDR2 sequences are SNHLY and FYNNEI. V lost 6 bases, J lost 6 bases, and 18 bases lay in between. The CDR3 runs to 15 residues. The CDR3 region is CASSLTRSPGNEQFF. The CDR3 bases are TGTGCCAGCAGCCTAACAAGGTCCCCGGGCAATGAGCAGTTCTTC.

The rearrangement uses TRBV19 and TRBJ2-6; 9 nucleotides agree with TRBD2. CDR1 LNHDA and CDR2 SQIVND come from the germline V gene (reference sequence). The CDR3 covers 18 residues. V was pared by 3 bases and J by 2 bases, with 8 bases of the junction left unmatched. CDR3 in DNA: TGTGCCAGTAGTATTCTTGGCCTAGCGGGGACTGGGGCCAACGTCCTGACTTTC. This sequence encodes CASSILGLAGTGANVLTF.

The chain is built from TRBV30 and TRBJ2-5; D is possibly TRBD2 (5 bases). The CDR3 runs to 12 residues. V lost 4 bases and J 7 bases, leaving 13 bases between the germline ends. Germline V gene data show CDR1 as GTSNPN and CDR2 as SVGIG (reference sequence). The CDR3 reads CAWMDLTRTQYF. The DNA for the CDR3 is TGTGCCTGGATGGACTTAACACGGACCCAGTACTTC. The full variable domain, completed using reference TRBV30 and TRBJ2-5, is SQTIHQWPATLVQPVGSPLSLECTVEGTSNPNLYWYRQAAGRGLQLLFYSVGIGQISSEVPQNLSASRPQDRQFILSSKKLLLSDSGFYLCAWMDLTRTQYFGPGTRLLVL.

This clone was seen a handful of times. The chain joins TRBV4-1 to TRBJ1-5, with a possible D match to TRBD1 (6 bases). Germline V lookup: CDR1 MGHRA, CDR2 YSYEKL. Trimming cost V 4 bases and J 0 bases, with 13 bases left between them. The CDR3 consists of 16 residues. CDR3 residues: CASSLDRSYSNQPQHF. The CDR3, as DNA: TGCGCCAGCAGCCTTGACAGGAGCTATAGCAATCAGCCCCAGCATTTT.

The chain's CDR3 is CASSEGLASYNEQFF. CDR3 DNA sequence: TGTGCCAGCAGTGAGGGACTAGCGTCCTACAATGAGCAGTTCTTC. The V gene is TRBV6-4, the J gene TRBJ2-1; 10 bases match TRBD2. The V segment lost 3 bases and the J segment 1 base; nucleotides outside the gene matches: 0. Germline CDR1 reads MRHNA; CDR2 reads SNTAGT. This CDR3 spans 15 amino acids.

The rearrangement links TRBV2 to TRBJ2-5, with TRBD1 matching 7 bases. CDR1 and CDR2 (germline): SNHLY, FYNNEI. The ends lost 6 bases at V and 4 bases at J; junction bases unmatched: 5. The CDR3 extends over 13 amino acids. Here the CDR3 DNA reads TGTGCCAGCAGGGCCGGGACAGCAGAGACCCAGTACTTC. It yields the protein CASRAGTAETQYF.

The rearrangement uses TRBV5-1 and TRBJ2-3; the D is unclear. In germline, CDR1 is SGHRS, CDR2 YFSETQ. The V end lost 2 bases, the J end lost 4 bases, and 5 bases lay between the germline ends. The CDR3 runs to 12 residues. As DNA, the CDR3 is TGCGCCAGCAGCTTAGCGCCAGATACGCAGTATTTT. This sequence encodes CASSLAPDTQYF.

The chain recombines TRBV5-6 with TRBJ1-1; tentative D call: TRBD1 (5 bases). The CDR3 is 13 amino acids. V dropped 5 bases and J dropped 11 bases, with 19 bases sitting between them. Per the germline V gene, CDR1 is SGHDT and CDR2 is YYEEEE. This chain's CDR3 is CASSKRVGTEAFF. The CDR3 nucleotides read TGTGCCAGCAGTAAAAGGGTCGGGACGGAGGCTTTCTTT.

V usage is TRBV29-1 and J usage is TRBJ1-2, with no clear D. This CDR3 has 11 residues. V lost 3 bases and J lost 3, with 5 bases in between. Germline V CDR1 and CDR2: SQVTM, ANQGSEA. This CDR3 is CSVDGDYGYTF. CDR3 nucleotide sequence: TGCAGCGTTGACGGGGACTATGGCTACACCTTC.